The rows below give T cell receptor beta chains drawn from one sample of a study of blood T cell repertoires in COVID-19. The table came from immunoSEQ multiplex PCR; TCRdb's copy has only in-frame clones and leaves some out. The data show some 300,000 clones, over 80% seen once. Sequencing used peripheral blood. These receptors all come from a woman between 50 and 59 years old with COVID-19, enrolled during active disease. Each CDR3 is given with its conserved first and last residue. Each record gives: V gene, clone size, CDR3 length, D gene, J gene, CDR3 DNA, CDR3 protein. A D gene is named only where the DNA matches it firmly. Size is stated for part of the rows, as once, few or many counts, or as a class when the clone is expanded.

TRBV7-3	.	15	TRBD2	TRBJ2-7	TGTGCCAGCAGCTTTGAAGGCGGGAGCTCCTACGAGCAGTACTTC	CASSFEGGSSYEQYF
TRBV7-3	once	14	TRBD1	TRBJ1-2	TGTGCCAGCGGGAGCGGGCCAGGGGGCTATGGCTACACCTTC	CASGSGPGGYGYTF
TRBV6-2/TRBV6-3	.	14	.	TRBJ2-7	TGTGCCAGCAGTTACTATGAGGTCTCCTACGAGCAGTACTTC	CASSYYEVSYEQYF
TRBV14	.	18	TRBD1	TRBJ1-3	TGTGCCAGCAGCCAAGTTGGTGTGAGGACAGGGCTAGGAAACACCATATATTTT	CASSQVGVRTGLGNTIYF
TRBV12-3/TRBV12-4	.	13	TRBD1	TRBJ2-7	TGTGCCAGCAGTTTACACAGGGGATTCGAGCAGTACTTC	CASSLHRGFEQYF
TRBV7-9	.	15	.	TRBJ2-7	TGTGCCAGCAGCTTAGGAGGATATGCAGGGTACGAGCAGTACTTC	CASSLGGYAGYEQYF
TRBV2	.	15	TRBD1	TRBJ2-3	TGTGCCAGCAGGGTCGTGGCAGGGGGAACAGATACGCAGTATTTT	CASRVVAGGTDTQYF
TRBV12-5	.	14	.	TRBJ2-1	TGTGCTAGTGGTTTGGGGCCTAGTATCAATGAGCAGTTCTTC	CASGLGPSINEQFF
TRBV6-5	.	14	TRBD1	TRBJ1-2	TGTGCCAGCAGCACCGGGACAGGGGGCTATGGCTACACCTTC	CASSTGTGGYGYTF
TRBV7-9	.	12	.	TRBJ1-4	TGTGCCAGCAGCTTACCGGGAGAAAAACTGTTTTTT	CASSLPGEKLFF
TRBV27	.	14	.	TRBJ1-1	TGTGCCAGCACCGGGGGAGGGGTGGGAACTGAAGCTTTCTTT	CASTGGGVGTEAFF
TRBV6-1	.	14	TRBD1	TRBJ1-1	TGTGCCAGCAGTGAGAACAGGGGGCCCGGTGAAGCTTTCTTT	CASSENRGPGEAFF
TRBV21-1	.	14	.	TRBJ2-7	TGTGCCAGCAGCCCCGTGGGGGGACCCTACGAGCAGTACTTC	CASSPVGGPYEQYF
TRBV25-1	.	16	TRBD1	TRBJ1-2	TGTGCCAGCAGTGGCACCAGGGGGCGTCGGAACTATGGCTACACCTTC	CASSGTRGRRNYGYTF
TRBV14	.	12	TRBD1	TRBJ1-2	TGTGCCAGCAGCCGTGACAGGGTCGGCTACACCTTC	CASSRDRVGYTF
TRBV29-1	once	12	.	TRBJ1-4	TGCAGCGGTCGAGGTACTAATGAAAAACTGTTTTTT	CSGRGTNEKLFF
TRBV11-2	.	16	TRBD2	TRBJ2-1	TGTGCCAGCAGCTTAAATTTTGCGGGAGCGTACAATGAGCAGTTCTTC	CASSLNFAGAYNEQFF
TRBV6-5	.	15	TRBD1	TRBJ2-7	TGTGCCAGCAGTTACCCCGGGACAGGGGTTAACGAGCAGTACTTC	CASSYPGTGVNEQYF
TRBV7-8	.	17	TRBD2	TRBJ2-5	TGTGCCAGCAGCTTGGGGGGGTGCGTGGGAGAAGGAGAGACCCAGTACTTC	CASSLGGCVGEGETQYF
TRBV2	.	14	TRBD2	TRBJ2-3	TGTGCCAGCAGTGTGGCGGGAGGGAAAGATACGCAGTATTTT	CASSVAGGKDTQYF
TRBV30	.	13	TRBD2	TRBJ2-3	TGTGCCTGGAGTGTAAGCGGGAGTGATACGCAGTATTTT	CAWSVSGSDTQYF
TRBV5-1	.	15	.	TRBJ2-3	TGCGCCAGCAGTGAGCGGCCTGGAGCCCCAGATACGCAGTATTTT	CASSERPGAPDTQYF
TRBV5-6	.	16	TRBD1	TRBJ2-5	TGTGCCAGCAAGGGGGCTGTTTCGACATATCAAGAGACCCAGTACTTC	CASKGAVSTYQETQYF
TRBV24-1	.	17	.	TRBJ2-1	TGTGCCACCAGTGATGGGGCAGGGGCCTACCGGGGAATTGAGCAGTTCTTC	CATSDGAGAYRGIEQFF
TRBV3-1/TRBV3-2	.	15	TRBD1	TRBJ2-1	TGTGCCAGCAGCCCTCGGGACAGGGCCTACAATGAGCAGTTCTTC	CASSPRDRAYNEQFF
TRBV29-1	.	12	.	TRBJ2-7	TGCAGCGGGGGTAGGGGTTCCTACGAGCAGTACTTC	CSGGRGSYEQYF
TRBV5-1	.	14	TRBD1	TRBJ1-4	TGCGCCAGCAGCTTACAGGGGCCTAATGAAAAACTGTTTTTT	CASSLQGPNEKLFF
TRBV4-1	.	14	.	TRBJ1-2	TGCGCCAGCAGCCAAGAGAGCTGGGCCAGTGGCTACACCTTC	CASSQESWASGYTF
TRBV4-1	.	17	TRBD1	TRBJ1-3	TGCGCCAGCAGCCAATTCTGGCGGGACAGGGAAGGAAACACCATATATTTT	CASSQFWRDREGNTIYF
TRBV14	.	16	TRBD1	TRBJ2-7	TGTGCCAGCAGCATCAACCGGGACAGGGGCACCTACGAGCAGTACTTC	CASSINRDRGTYEQYF
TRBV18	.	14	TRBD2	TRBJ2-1	TGTGCCAGCTCACGTAGCGGGAGTGGCTATGAGCAGTTCTTC	CASSRSGSGYEQFF
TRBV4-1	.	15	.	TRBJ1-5	TGCGCCAGCAGCCAGGATCAGGGGAGCAATCAGCCCCAGCATTTT	CASSQDQGSNQPQHF
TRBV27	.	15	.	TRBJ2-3	TGTGCCAGCAGTTTCCTGGAGGTTGGCACAGATACGCAGTATTTT	CASSFLEVGTDTQYF
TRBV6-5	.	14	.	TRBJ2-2	TGTGCCAGCAGTTACTCGCGTGACACCGGGGAGCTGTTTTTT	CASSYSRDTGELFF
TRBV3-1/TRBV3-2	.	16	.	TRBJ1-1	TGTGCCAGCAGCCCCCTTCTATCAGCAGGGAACACTGAAGCTTTCTTT	CASSPLLSAGNTEAFF
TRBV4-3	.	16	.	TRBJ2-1	TGCGCCAGCAGCCAAGACATCGGGAGTACCTACAATGAGCAGTTCTTC	CASSQDIGSTYNEQFF
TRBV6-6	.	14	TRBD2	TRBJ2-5	TGTGCCAGCAACGGTCCCCGGGGGGTTGCGACCCAGTACTTC	CASNGPRGVATQYF
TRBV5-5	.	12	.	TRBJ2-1	TGTGCCAGCACCCCGACAGGGCGGGATCAGTTCTTC	CASTPTGRDQFF
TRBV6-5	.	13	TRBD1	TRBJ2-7	TGTGCCAGCAGCCGACAGGGGGCGCGTGAGCAGTACTTC	CASSRQGAREQYF
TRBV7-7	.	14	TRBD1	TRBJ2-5	TGTGCCAGCAGCCGAGACAGGGGAAAAGAGACCCAGTACTTC	CASSRDRGKETQYF
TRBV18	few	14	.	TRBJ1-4	TGTGCCAGCTCACCATTACAGGGTGGTGAAAAACTGTTTTTT	CASSPLQGGEKLFF
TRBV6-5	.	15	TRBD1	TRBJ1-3	TGTGCCAGCATCGGTCAGGGGGTTTCGGGAAACACCATATATTTT	CASIGQGVSGNTIYF
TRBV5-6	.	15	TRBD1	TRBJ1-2	TGTGCCAGCAGCTTGTTGGGGCTGGCGGGACAGGGCTACACCTTC	CASSLLGLAGQGYTF
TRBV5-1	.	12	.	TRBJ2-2	TGCGCCAGCACCCAGGGAGGCGGGGAGCTGTTTTTT	CASTQGGGELFF
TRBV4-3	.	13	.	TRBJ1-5	TGCGCCAGCAGCCAAGGGAGGGATCAGCCCCAGCATTTT	CASSQGRDQPQHF
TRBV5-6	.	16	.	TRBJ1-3	TGTGCCAGCAGCTGGAGGAAAACAGGGTTCGGAAACACCATATATTTT	CASSWRKTGFGNTIYF
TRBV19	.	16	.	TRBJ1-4	TGTGCCAGTAGTATAGGGGAACAGGGAGTTAAGAAAAAACTGTTTTTT	CASSIGEQGVKKKLFF
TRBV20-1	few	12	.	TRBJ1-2	TGCAGTGCTAGTACGGGGGACTATGGCTACACCTTC	CSASTGDYGYTF
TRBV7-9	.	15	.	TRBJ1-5	TGTGCCAGCAGCTCACATCAAACTAGCAATCAGCCCCAGCATTTT	CASSSHQTSNQPQHF
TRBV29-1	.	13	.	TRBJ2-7	TGCAGCGTTCGGGACTCCATACGGGACGAGCAGTACTTC	CSVRDSIRDEQYF
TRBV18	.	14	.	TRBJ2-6	TGTGCCAGCTCCCCTCGCTCTGGGGCCAACGTCCTGACTTTC	CASSPRSGANVLTF